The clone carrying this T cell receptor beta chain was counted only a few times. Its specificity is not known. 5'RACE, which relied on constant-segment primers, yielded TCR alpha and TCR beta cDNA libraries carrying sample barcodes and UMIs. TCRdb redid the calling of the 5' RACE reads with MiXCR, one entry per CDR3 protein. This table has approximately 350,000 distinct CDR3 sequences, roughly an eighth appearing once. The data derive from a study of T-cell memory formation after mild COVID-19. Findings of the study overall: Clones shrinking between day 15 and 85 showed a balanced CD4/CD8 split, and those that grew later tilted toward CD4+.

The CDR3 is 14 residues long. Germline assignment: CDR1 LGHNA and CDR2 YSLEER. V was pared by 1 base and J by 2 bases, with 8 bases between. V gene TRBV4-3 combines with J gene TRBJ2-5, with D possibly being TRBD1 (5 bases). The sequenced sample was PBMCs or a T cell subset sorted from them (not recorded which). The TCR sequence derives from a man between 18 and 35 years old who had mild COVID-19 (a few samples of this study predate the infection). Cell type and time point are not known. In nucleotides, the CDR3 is TGCGCCAGCAGCCAAGTGGGGCAGCAAGAGACCCAGTACTTC. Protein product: CASSQVGQQETQYF.